This TCR beta chain was sequenced for a study of response to subunit inactivated influenza vaccine. Study outcomes and limitations: The study's authors posited that every seasonal influenza vaccination enlists few new T cells.

Germline CDR1 reads MNHNS; CDR2 reads SASEGT. The CDR3 length is 12 residues. V gave up 10 bases and J gave up 7 bases, with 16 bases separating them. This clonotype occurred a few times. Antigen specificity is unknown. In TCRdb, the RT-PCR reads were re-called with MiXCR into one record per CDR3 protein. Among about 780,000 distinct CDR3 sequences listed, around 18% were seen once. This chain joins TRBV6-1 and TRBJ1-2; no firm D call. The TCR was taken from a man aged 50 or older who received an inactivated influenza vaccine. The sample here was PBMCs from blood, taken approximately 5 days after vaccination. CDR3 sequence: CAMPASLFGYTF. Written as DNA, the CDR3 is TGTGCCATGCCCGCATCGCTCTTTGGCTACACCTTC.